The 4 T cell receptor beta chains in this list originate from one sample, sequenced in a study of cytomegalovirus exposure and HLA in healthy donors. Vbeta (60) and Jbeta (13) primers were used in the PCR. Clones were read by immunoSEQ multiplex PCR, and TCRdb kept only the in-frame ones, dropping some. The data show about 130,000 clones, about 80% seen once. Sequencing used PBMCs. These TCRs come from a woman between 50 and 59 years old in good health and CMV-seronegative.

The chain carries TRBV2 and TRBJ1-5, with D tentatively TRBD1 (5 bases). V was pared by 2 bases and J by 6 bases, with 11 bases between. This CDR3 region has 14 residues. Per germline, CDR1 SNHLY and CDR2 FYNNEI. The CDR3 reads CASSEQGRIQPQHF. In DNA, the CDR3 is TGTGCCAGCAGTGAACAGGGAAGGATTCAGCCCCAGCATTTT.

This chain uses TRBV29-1 with TRBJ1-1; 8 bases match TRBD1. The CDR3 totals 13 residues. V was pared by 5 bases and J by 1 base, with 3 bases of the junction left unmatched. CDR1 and CDR2 (germline): SQVTM, ANQGSEA. The CDR3 nucleotides read TGCAGCGTTCTAGACAGGGGGAACACTGAAGCTTTCTTT. Its protein product is CSVLDRGNTEAFF. Together with reference TRBV29-1 and TRBJ1-1, the CDR3 gives the full variable domain: SAVISQKPSRDICQRGTSLTIQCQVDSQVTMMFWYRQQPGQSLTLIATANQGSEATYESGFVIDKFPISRPNLTFSTLTVSNMSPEDSSIYLCSVLDRGNTEAFFGQGTRLTVV.

The chain couples TRBV28 to TRBJ2-7, with TRBD1 matching 9 bases. V shed 5 bases and J 4 bases; nucleotides not matched to a gene: 15. Germline-derived CDR1 and CDR2 are MDHEN and SYDVKM. This CDR3 spans 17 amino acids. The CDR3: CASSTALPGQGLYEQYF. CDR3 bases: TGTGCCAGCAGTACGGCCCTTCCGGGACAGGGATTGTACGAGCAGTACTTC.

The chain recombines TRBV10-3 with TRBJ2-7, with D unclear. The CDR3 spans 13 residues. V was cut by 0 bases and J by 1 base, with 4 bases left in between. Germline V gene lookup returns CDR1 ENHRY and CDR2 SYGVKD. Written as DNA, the CDR3 is TGTGCCATCAGTGAGTCGAGGTCCTACGAGCAGTACGTC. It translates to CAISESRSYEQYV.